This entry lists 22 T cell receptor beta chains sequenced from one sample in a study of T cell repertoires in cytomegalovirus infection. TCRdb reanalysed the reads using MiXCR and keeps one entry per CDR3 protein. The sample lists roughly 720,000 distinct CDR3 sequences, 35% occurring once. Input material: PBMCs. The receptors stem from a human donor in good health (CMV status not recorded). Some clones in this sample may be carry-over from other donors' samples.

The V call is TRBV7-8, the J call TRBJ1-4; no firm D call. Germline V gene data show CDR1 as SGHVS and CDR2 as FQNEAQ. The germline V and J ends were trimmed by 1 base and 1 base, with 7 bases remaining between them. The CDR3 has 15 amino acids. CDR3 protein: CASSLEEGTNEKLFF. The CDR3 DNA sequence: TGTGCCAGCAGCTTAGAGGAGGGAACTAATGAAAAACTGTTTTTT.

The CDR3 bases are TGCGCCAGCAGCATAACAGGGCTTAGCAATCAGCCCCAGCATTTT. The encoded protein is CASSITGLSNQPQHF. This chain connects TRBV5-1 to TRBJ1-5; the D gene is possibly TRBD1 (6 bases). V was pared by 4 bases and J by 0 bases, with 11 bases between. CDR3 size: 15 residues. The germline CDR1 and CDR2 sequences are SGHRS and YFSETQ. Supplemented by reference TRBV5-1 and TRBJ1-5, the full variable domain reads KAGVTQTPRYLIKTRGQQVTLSCSPISGHRSVSWYQQTPGQGLQFLFEYFSETQRNKGNFPGRFSGRQFSNSRSEMNVSTLELGDSALYLCASSITGLSNQPQHFGDGTRLSIL.

This clonotype was detected a few times. The gene calls are TRBV7-2 and TRBJ2-7; TRBD1 agrees at 9 bases. Germline trimming cut 1 base from V and 2 bases from J; bases unmatched to any gene: 6. CDR3 size: 16 residues. The germline V gene encodes CDR1 SGHTA and CDR2 FQGNSA. Written as DNA, the CDR3 is TGTGCCAGCAGCTTAGTCCCCGGGACAGGGCCCTACGAGCAGTACTTC. Protein sequence: CASSLVPGTGPYEQYF.

CDR3 sequence: CASSFGVAGDTGELFF. DNA of the CDR3: TGTGCCAGCAGCTTCGGGGTAGCGGGAGACACCGGGGAGCTGTTTTTT. This chain links TRBV7-6 with TRBJ2-2, with 9 positions matching TRBD2. The junction had 5 bases not matched to a gene; V was cut back by 3 bases and J by 3 bases. The V gene's germline CDR1 is SGHVS and CDR2 FNYEAQ. The CDR3 extends over 16 amino acids.

The chain joins TRBV5-6 to TRBJ2-5; D is unclear. This CDR3 is 12 amino acids long. Germline V lookup: CDR1 SGHDT, CDR2 YYEEEE. Trimming left V 5 bases short and J 4 bases short, with 9 bases between. The CDR3 nucleotides read TGTGCCAGCAGGGGGATGGCAGAGACCCAGTACTTC. Amino acid sequence: CASRGMAETQYF. The full variable domain, rest sourced from reference TRBV5-6 and TRBJ2-5, is DAGVTQSPTHLIKTRGQQVTLRCSPKSGHDTVSWYQQALGQGPQFIFQYYEEEERQRGNFPDRFSGHQFPNYSSELNVNALLLGDSALYLCASRGMAETQYFGPGTRLLVL.

This clonotype was seen a handful of times. The chain has TRBV6-1 and TRBJ1-4; D possibly corresponds to TRBD1 (5 bases). V lost 7 bases to trimming and J lost 7 bases, with 16 bases between them. The CDR3 length is 14 residues. Germline V gene sequence: CDR1 MNHNS, CDR2 SASEGT. As DNA, the CDR3 is TGTGCCAGCAATCCTGGGGGTGGCGGTGAAAAACTGTTTTTT. Protein: CASNPGGGGEKLFF.

The V gene is TRBV7-9, the J gene TRBJ1-5; D call uncertain. This CDR3 has 12 residues. Germline assignment: CDR1 SEHNR and CDR2 FQNEAQ (reference sequence). V shed 4 bases and J shed 6 bases, with 7 bases lying between them. CDR3 sequence: CASSSEGQPQHF. DNA of the CDR3: TGTGCCAGCAGCTCGGAGGGTCAGCCCCAGCATTTT. Variable domain in full (rest from reference TRBV7-9 and TRBJ1-5): DTGVSQNPRHKITKRGQNVTFRCDPISEHNRLYWYRQTLGQGPEFLTYFQNEAQLEKSRLLSDRFSAERPKGSFSTLEIQRTEQGDSAMYLCASSSEGQPQHFGDGTRLSIL.

There are many counts of this clonotype. The genes are TRBV28 and TRBJ2-3; 13 bases align to TRBD2. This CDR3 spans 15 amino acids. Germline V gives CDR1 MDHEN, CDR2 SYDVKM. With 4 bases clipped from V and 7 bases from J, the junction kept 5 bases outside the gene matches. The CDR3 reads CASSSLAGGTYTQYF. The CDR3 bases are TGTGCCAGCAGTTCACTAGCGGGGGGGACCTATACGCAGTATTTT.

The V call is TRBV5-4, the J call TRBJ1-2; 10 nucleotides line up with TRBD1. Germline CDR1 and CDR2: SGHNT and YYREEE (reference sequence). The CDR3 consists of 16 residues. Losses at the gene ends were 4 bases for V and 8 bases for J; bases not matched to a gene: 14. CDR3 residues: CASSPQQTGGSRGYTF. CDR3 DNA sequence: TGTGCCAGCAGCCCGCAGCAGACAGGGGGCTCGAGAGGCTACACCTTC.

This clonotype was seen only a few times. The chain couples TRBV28 to TRBJ1-5, with 8 positions matching TRBD1. V trimming: 2 bases; J trimming: 0 bases; junction bases outside the gene matches: 15. The CDR3 loop spans 20 amino acids. Looked up from germline, CDR1 is MDHEN and CDR2 is SYDVKM. This CDR3 is CASSLLFARQGNRSNQPQHF. For the CDR3, the DNA is TGTGCCAGCAGTTTACTTTTTGCCCGACAGGGGAATCGTAGCAATCAGCCCCAGCATTTT.

This clonotype turned up a few times. The chain employs TRBV7-2 and TRBJ1-1; 9 bases align to TRBD1. The ends lost 2 bases at V and 5 bases at J; junction bases unmatched: 24. This CDR3 has 21 amino acids. Germline lookup yields CDR1 SGHTA and CDR2 FQGNSA. In DNA form, the CDR3 reads TGTGCCAGCAGCTTATTCAGCCCATTAACAGGGGGCAGGGGAACTCCTACTGAAGCTTTCTTT. Protein product: CASSLFSPLTGGRGTPTEAFF.

This clonotype was recorded many times. The chain is built from TRBV7-2 and TRBJ2-1, with D possibly being TRBD1 or TRBD2 (6 bases each). Trimming pared 4 bases from V and 8 bases from J, leaving 12 bases between. Germline V gives CDR1 SGHTA, CDR2 FQGNSA. The CDR3 totals 13 residues. Written as DNA, the CDR3 is TGTGCCAGCAGCTGGCGGGACAAGTATGAGCAGTTCTTC. This sequence encodes CASSWRDKYEQFF.

V is TRBV9 and J is TRBJ2-2; D gene uncertain. V lost 0 bases and J lost 6, with 12 bases in between. Germline V gives CDR1 SGDLS, CDR2 YYNGEE. This CDR3 comprises 15 residues. Here the CDR3 DNA reads TGTGCCAGCAGCGTAGCTCGGCAGGCTCCCGGGGAGCTGTTTTTT. This sequence encodes CASSVARQAPGELFF.

The chain joins TRBV5-6 to TRBJ2-5; possibly TRBD1 for D (5 bases). The CDR3 is 14 amino acids. Germline CDR1 reads SGHDT; CDR2 reads YYEEEE. Trimming pared 0 bases from V and 3 bases from J, leaving 9 bases between. The CDR3 spells CASSLDRFEETQYF. In DNA form, the CDR3 reads TGTGCCAGCAGCTTGGACAGGTTCGAAGAGACCCAGTACTTC.

This clonotype was counted only a few times. This chain connects TRBV20-1 to TRBJ1-3; the D is unclear. Germline CDR1 DFQATT, CDR2 SNEGSKA (reference sequence). V was clipped by 3 bases and J by 2 bases, with 11 bases between them. This CDR3 has 14 residues. CDR3 in amino acids: CSASSPGAGNTIYF. CDR3 DNA sequence: TGCAGTGCTAGTTCTCCGGGAGCTGGAAACACCATATATTTT.

This chain links TRBV6-1 with TRBJ2-3; TRBD2 is a possible D gene (6 bases). This CDR3 is 15 amino acids long. Germline V gives CDR1 MNHNS, CDR2 SASEGT. Trimming stripped 5 bases from V and 1 base from J, with 13 bases between. CDR3 bases: TGTGCCAGCAGTCCCCAGGAGGGAGGCACAGATACGCAGTATTTT. Translated: CASSPQEGGTDTQYF.

This rearrangement joins TRBV4-1 to TRBJ1-1; D ambiguous. The CDR3 runs to 15 residues. CDR1 is MGHRA and CDR2 is YSYEKL in the germline V gene. V lost 0 bases, J lost 5 bases, and 13 bases lay in between. The CDR3 DNA reads TGCGCCAGCAGCCAAGAGGGCGGATTACGGACTGAAGCTTTCTTT. Translation gives CASSQEGGLRTEAFF.

The sample holds many counts of this clonotype. The genes are TRBV7-9 and TRBJ2-6; 12 bases fit TRBD1. The CDR3 has 18 residues. Per germline, CDR1 SEHNR and CDR2 FQNEAQ (reference sequence). With 5 bases clipped from V and 4 bases from J, the junction kept 9 bases outside the gene matches. The CDR3 DNA is TGTGCCAGCAGCCCACGAGGGACAGGGGGCGCCGGGGCCAACGTCCTGACTTTC. This gives the protein CASSPRGTGGAGANVLTF.

On this clonotype: One end of the junction fails to match germline, which may point to a read error. The chain is built from TRBV7-2 and TRBJ2-3; TRBD2 might be the D (6 bases). The CDR3 contains 15 residues. CDR1 is SGHTA, CDR2 FQGNSA, per germline. This chain's CDR3 is CASSLATRPTDKQYF. The CDR3, as DNA: TGTGCCAGCAGCTTAGCGACTAGGCCCACAGATAAGCAGTATTTT.

This clonotype was recorded at least ten times. The V call is TRBV5-5, the J call TRBJ2-4; D is unclear. This CDR3 has 16 amino acids. Trimming shortened V by 0 bases and J by 5 bases, and 15 bases separated the two germline ends. The germline V gene encodes CDR1 SGHKS and CDR2 YYEKEE (reference sequence). Here the CDR3 DNA reads TGTGCCAGCAGCTTGGAAGTCGCCCGCACTCAAAACATTCAGTACTTC. It yields the protein CASSLEVARTQNIQYF. Supplemented by reference TRBV5-5 and TRBJ2-4, the full variable domain reads DAGVTQSPTHLIKTRGQQVTLRCSPISGHKSVSWYQQVLGQGPQFIFQYYEKEERGRGNFPDRFSARQFPNYSSELNVNALLLGDSALYLCASSLEVARTQNIQYFGAGTRLSVL.

This chain uses TRBV6-5 with TRBJ2-2, with 8 nucleotides matching TRBD1. Germline V CDR1 and CDR2: MNHEY, SVGAGI. The CDR3 covers 18 residues. Losses at the gene ends were 6 bases for V and 4 bases for J; bases not matched to a gene: 16. The DNA for the CDR3 is TGTGCCAGCAGCTTCCTATCAGGGGGCGGTAGTGGCACCGGGGAGCTGTTTTTT. Translated: CASSFLSGGGSGTGELFF.

The chain uses TRBV18 and TRBJ2-5; no definite D call. Germline V gene data show CDR1 as KGHSH and CDR2 as LQKENI. V was clipped by 4 bases and J by 1 base, with 10 bases between them. The CDR3 contains 14 residues. CDR3 protein: CASSLTGFQETQYF. CDR3 bases: TGTGCCAGCTCACTAACGGGCTTCCAAGAGACCCAGTACTTC.